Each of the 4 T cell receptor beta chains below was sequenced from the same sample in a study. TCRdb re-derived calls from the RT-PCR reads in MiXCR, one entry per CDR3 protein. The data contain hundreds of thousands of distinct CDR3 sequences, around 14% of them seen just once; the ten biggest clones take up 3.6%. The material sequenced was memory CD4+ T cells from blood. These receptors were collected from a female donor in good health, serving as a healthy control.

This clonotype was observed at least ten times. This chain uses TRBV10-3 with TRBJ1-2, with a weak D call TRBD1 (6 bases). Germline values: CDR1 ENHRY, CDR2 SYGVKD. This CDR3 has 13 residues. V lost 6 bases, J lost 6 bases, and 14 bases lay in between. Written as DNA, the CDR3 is TGTGCCATCAGCGGAGACAGGACCCATGGCTACACCTTC. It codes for CAISGDRTHGYTF.

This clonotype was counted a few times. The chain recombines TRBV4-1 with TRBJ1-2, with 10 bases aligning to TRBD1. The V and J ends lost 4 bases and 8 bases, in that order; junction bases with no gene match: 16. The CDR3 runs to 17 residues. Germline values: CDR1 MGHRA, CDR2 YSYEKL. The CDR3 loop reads CASSPRQGAPRAGGYTF. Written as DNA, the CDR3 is TGCGCCAGCAGCCCCAGACAGGGGGCGCCAAGGGCCGGGGGCTACACCTTC.

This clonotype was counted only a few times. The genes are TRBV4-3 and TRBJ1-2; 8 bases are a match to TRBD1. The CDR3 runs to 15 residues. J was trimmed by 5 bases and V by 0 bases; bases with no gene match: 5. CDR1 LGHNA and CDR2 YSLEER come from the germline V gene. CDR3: CASSQDTGTGYGYTF. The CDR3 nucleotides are TGCGCCAGCAGCCAAGACACAGGGACAGGTTATGGCTACACCTTC.

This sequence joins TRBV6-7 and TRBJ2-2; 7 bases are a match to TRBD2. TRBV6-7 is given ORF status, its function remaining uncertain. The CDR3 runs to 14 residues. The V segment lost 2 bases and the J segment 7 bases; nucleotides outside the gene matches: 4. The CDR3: CASSYPTGGGELFF. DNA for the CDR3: TGTGCCAGCAGTTACCCCACGGGGGGCGGGGAGCTGTTTTTT.